These 27 T cell receptor beta chains were all obtained from the same sample, sequenced in a study of early T cells in non-severe SARS-CoV-2 infection. Each CDR3 protein is one row after TCRdb ran MiXCR on the 5' RACE reads. The sample consists of under 65,000 distinct CDR3 sequences, approximately 13% of them appearing once. Material for sequencing was whole blood. The receptors derive from an adult who was a healthcare worker with PCR-confirmed SARS-CoV-2 infection or an uninfected control (not recorded which).

This clonotype was seen a handful of times. The chain employs TRBV7-9 and TRBJ2-1; TRBD2 matches 10 bases. J gave up 10 bases and V 5 bases, and 14 bases lay outside the gene matches. Germline-derived CDR1 and CDR2 are SEHNR and FQNEAQ (reference sequence). This CDR3 spans 16 amino acids. CDR3 nucleotide sequence: TGTGCCAGCAGCGCCCAGCCCTTACTAGCGGGATCCGAGCAGTTCTTC. It translates to CASSAQPLLAGSEQFF.

In this sample, this clonotype turned up once. The chain links TRBV4-1 to TRBJ2-1; D is possibly TRBD1 (6 bases). V lost 11 bases to trimming and J lost 3 bases, with 14 bases between them. Germline V gene data show CDR1 as MGHRA and CDR2 as YSYEKL. This CDR3 is 13 amino acids long. CDR3 loop: CASQGPYYNEQFF. Here the CDR3 DNA reads TGCGCCTCACAGGGACCTTACTACAATGAGCAGTTCTTC.

This clonotype has more than one count but fewer than ten. V gene TRBV6-5 combines with J gene TRBJ2-6, with 10 bases that match TRBD1. Germline CDR1 MNHEY, CDR2 SVGAGI. V shed 7 bases and J 0 bases; nucleotides not matched to a gene: 6. This CDR3 has 17 residues. Here the CDR3 reads CASTRTGGFSGANVLTF. CDR3 coding DNA: TGTGCCAGCACCCGGACAGGGGGATTCTCTGGGGCCAACGTCCTGACTTTC.

This clonotype was detected a few times. The chain joins TRBV20-1 to TRBJ2-1; 13 nucleotides agree with TRBD2. This CDR3 spans 18 amino acids. V lost 1 base and J lost 1; bases outside the gene matches: 7. The germline gives CDR1 DFQATT, CDR2 SNEGSKA (reference sequence). The CDR3 region has the DNA TGCAGTGCTAGAGGGACTAGCGGGAGTTATAGTTCCTACAATGAGCAGTTCTTC. Translated: CSARGTSGSYSSYNEQFF.

Ten or more counts support this clonotype. The chain couples TRBV29-1 to TRBJ2-3; TRBD2 agrees at 11 bases. CDR1 is SQVTM and CDR2 is ANQGSEA in the germline V gene. This CDR3 spans 15 amino acids. The V segment lost 6 bases and the J segment 0 bases; nucleotides outside the gene matches: 5. The CDR3 region has the DNA TGCAGCGTGGGACTAGCGGTACAGAGCACAGATACGCAGTATTTT. As protein: CSVGLAVQSTDTQYF.

This clonotype was observed at least ten times. The chain employs TRBV29-1 and TRBJ2-3; D possibly corresponds to TRBD1 (6 bases). The CDR3 sequence is 13 residues long. Germline V gene sequence: CDR1 SQVTM, CDR2 ANQGSEA. The germline V and J ends were trimmed by 2 bases and 6 bases, with 12 bases remaining between them. Here the CDR3 DNA reads TGCAGCGTTGAATTGGGGGCAGGGGATACGCAGTATTTT. This translates into CSVELGAGDTQYF.

This clonotype was observed a handful of times. The chain couples TRBV28 to TRBJ2-3, with 8 bases that match TRBD2. V shed 6 bases and J 0 bases; nucleotides not matched to a gene: 5. The CDR3 covers 15 residues. CDR1 and CDR2 (germline): MDHEN, SYDVKM. DNA of the CDR3: TGTGCCAGCAGATTAGCGGGGACTAGCACAGATACGCAGTATTTT. As protein: CASRLAGTSTDTQYF.

There are many counts of this clonotype. The chain uses TRBV24-1 and TRBJ2-3, with a possible D match to TRBD1 (6 bases). This CDR3 comprises 15 residues. Germline CDR1 reads KGHDR; CDR2 reads SFDVKD. The V gene lost 4 bases and the J gene lost 4 bases, with 14 bases spanning the gap. The CDR3 bases are TGTGCCACCAGTGACCGGACAGTCGCCGCAGATACGCAGTATTTT. Translating gives CATSDRTVAADTQYF.

This clonotype was seen more than once but under ten times. This sequence joins TRBV6-1 and TRBJ1-6; no reliable D call. CDR3 length equals 14 residues. The germline V and J ends were trimmed by 2 bases and 10 bases, with 12 bases remaining between them. The V gene's germline CDR1 is MNHNS and CDR2 SASEGT. The CDR3: CASSEIATGSPLHF. DNA for the CDR3: TGTGCCAGCAGTGAAATTGCGACGGGCTCACCCCTCCACTTT.

This clonotype qualifies as large. The chain couples TRBV28 to TRBJ2-5, with unresolved D. Germline V CDR1 and CDR2: MDHEN, SYDVKM. Trimming left V 2 bases short and J 4 bases short, with 14 bases between. CDR3 length: 15 amino acids. The CDR3 DNA is TGTGCCAGCAGTTTAAAAGCAGAATGGGGAGAGACCCAGTACTTC. It yields the protein CASSLKAEWGETQYF. The full variable domain, in which reference TRBV28 and TRBJ2-5 provide the parts outside the CDR3, is DVKVTQSSRYLVKRTGEKVFLECVQDMDHENMFWYRQDPGLGLRLIYFSYDVKMKEKGDIPEGYSVSREKKERFSLILESASTNQTSMYLCASSLKAEWGETQYFGPGTRLLVL.

This clonotype showed up just a few times. The CDR3 loop reads CASSLGTSGRATDTQYF. CDR3 coding DNA: TGTGCCAGCAGCTTAGGGACTAGCGGGAGAGCCACAGATACGCAGTATTTT. V gene TRBV11-2 combines with J gene TRBJ2-3, with 13 bases fitting TRBD2. The CDR3 covers 17 residues. With V trimmed by 1 base and J by 2 bases, 3 bases remained unmatched. Germline CDR1 reads SGHAT; CDR2 reads FQNNGV.

This clonotype was counted at least ten times. The chain combines TRBV7-9 with TRBJ2-2; D is perhaps TRBD2 (6 bases). Trimming removed 0 bases from V and 6 bases from J, with 11 bases in between. CDR3 length: 15 residues. Germline CDR1 and CDR2: SEHNR and FQNEAQ (reference sequence). CDR3 nucleotide sequence: TGTGCCAGCAGCTTAGCATCGGGAGAGGCCGGGGAGCTGTTTTTT. This sequence encodes CASSLASGEAGELFF.

This clonotype was counted many times. The junction shows a germline mismatch at one end, possibly a read error. The chain uses TRBV20-1 and TRBJ2-5, with 7 bases identical to TRBD1. Looked up from germline, CDR1 is DFQATT and CDR2 is SNEGSKA (reference sequence). The CDR3 loop spans 12 amino acids. The CDR3 coding sequence is TGCAGTGCTGGAGACAGGGACGAGACCCAGTACTTC. It specifies CSAGDRDETQYF.

The chain uses TRBV11-3 and TRBJ2-7; D possibly corresponds to TRBD1 (6 bases). This CDR3 comprises 13 residues. In germline, CDR1 is SGHNT, CDR2 YENEEA. The V and J ends lost 5 bases and 7 bases respectively, with 15 bases between them. The CDR3 nucleotides are TGTGCCAGCAGCCCTGGGACACTTCAAGAGCAGTACTTC. Residues: CASSPGTLQEQYF.

This clonotype occurred once. The chain links TRBV28 to TRBJ2-1; D tentatively fits TRBD1 or TRBD2 (5 bases each). Per the germline V gene, CDR1 is MDHEN and CDR2 is SYDVKM. The CDR3 totals 15 residues. V was pared by 4 bases and J by 3 bases, with 13 bases between. CDR3 sequence: CASSSGTDYYNEQFF. The CDR3 DNA follows: TGTGCCAGCAGTTCCGGGACCGACTACTACAATGAGCAGTTCTTC.

At least ten counts were recorded for this clonotype. The V gene is TRBV24-1, the J gene TRBJ2-1; 12 bases agree with TRBD2. With 4 bases clipped from V and 9 bases from J, the junction kept 6 bases outside the gene matches. The CDR3 runs 15 residues. Germline CDR1 reads KGHDR; CDR2 reads SFDVKD. CDR3 sequence: CATSETTSGRAEQFF. CDR3 coding DNA: TGTGCCACCAGTGAAACGACTAGCGGGAGAGCTGAGCAGTTCTTC.

The chain uses TRBV6-5 and TRBJ2-5, with D perhaps given as TRBD1 or TRBD2 (5 bases each). Trimming removed 6 bases from V and 1 base from J, with 12 bases in between. The CDR3 runs 14 residues. The germline V gene has CDR1 MNHEY and CDR2 SVGAGI. Written as DNA, the CDR3 is TGTGCCAGCAGGACGGCCGGGGCCCAAGAGACCCAGTACTTC. Translation gives CASRTAGAQETQYF.

This clonotype was counted at least ten times. The CDR3 DNA reads as TGCAGTGCTACAGGGCATAGCAATCAGCCCCAGCATTTT. Translation: CSATGHSNQPQHF. The chain couples TRBV20-1 to TRBJ1-5; D is possibly TRBD1 (5 bases). CDR3 length equals 13 residues. V was cut by 4 bases and J by 0 bases, with 7 bases left in between. Germline lookup yields CDR1 DFQATT and CDR2 SNEGSKA (reference sequence).

The chain employs TRBV20-1 and TRBJ1-2; tentatively, D is TRBD1 (6 bases). The V and J ends lost 0 bases and 4 bases respectively, with 12 bases between them. The CDR3 runs 14 residues. In germline, CDR1 is DFQATT, CDR2 SNEGSKA (reference sequence). The DNA for the CDR3 is TGCAGTGCTAGAGAGGGGGGGCGCAGCTATGGCTACACCTTC. It codes for CSAREGGRSYGYTF.

The rearrangement links TRBV13 to TRBJ1-6; 9 bases are shared with TRBD1. The germline gives CDR1 PRHDT, CDR2 FYEKMQ (reference sequence). This CDR3 region has 14 residues. J lost 9 bases, V lost 0 bases, and 0 bases had no gene match. The CDR3 sequence is CASSLGQGASPLHF. The CDR3 region has the DNA TGTGCCAGCAGCTTAGGACAGGGGGCTTCACCCCTCCACTTT.

This clonotype came up many times. The V and J genes are TRBV5-3 and TRBJ2-2, with D perhaps TRBD2 (5 bases). TRBV5-3 belongs to the ORF category, with a function that is uncertain. Between the trimmed V and J ends, which lost 4 bases and 4 bases, there was a span of 17 bases. The CDR3 length is 16 residues. The CDR3 DNA reads TGTGCCAGAAGCGAGGTGCAAGCGGCGGGCACCGGGGAGCTGTTTTTT. It encodes CARSEVQAAGTGELFF.

The chain uses TRBV7-6 and TRBJ2-2; TRBD1 is a possible D gene (5 bases). Germline V gene lookup returns CDR1 SGHVS and CDR2 FNYEAQ. V lost 1 base and J lost 0, with 12 bases in between. This CDR3 region has 17 residues. Here the CDR3 reads CASSLVRRGPNTGELFF. The CDR3 DNA reads as TGTGCCAGCAGCTTAGTGCGAAGGGGTCCGAACACCGGGGAGCTGTTTTTT.

This clonotype was seen at least ten times. The chain carries TRBV6-2 or TRBV6-3 and TRBJ1-2; D remains ambiguous. Germline V lookup: CDR1 MNHEY, CDR2 SVGEGT. The CDR3 spans 13 residues. V was pared by 4 bases and J by 4 bases, with 10 bases between. For the CDR3, the DNA is TGTGCCAGCAGTTTCGCGGGATCCTATGGCTACACCTTC. Translation: CASSFAGSYGYTF.

This clonotype has just a few counts. The chain couples TRBV19 to TRBJ2-1; 7 nucleotides line up with TRBD2. Germline assignment: CDR1 LNHDA and CDR2 SQIVND (reference sequence). The CDR3 spans 16 residues. J gave up 0 bases and V 6 bases, and 8 bases lay outside the gene matches. CDR3 residues: CASRILAQSSYNEQFF. The CDR3 DNA is TGTGCCAGTAGGATACTAGCGCAAAGCTCCTACAATGAGCAGTTCTTC.

This clonotype was counted only a few times. The chain joins TRBV29-1 to TRBJ2-1; TRBD2 is a possible D gene (5 bases). V lost 6 bases, J lost 0 bases, and 9 bases lay in between. Germline V gene data show CDR1 as SQVTM and CDR2 as ANQGSEA. The CDR3 loop spans 13 amino acids. CDR3 protein: CSVGAPSYNEQFF. The CDR3 nucleotides are TGCAGCGTGGGAGCGCCCTCCTACAATGAGCAGTTCTTC.

The sample holds many counts of this clonotype. The chain joins TRBV11-2 to TRBJ2-1; D not resolved. The V end lost 1 base, the J end lost 0 bases, and 10 bases lay between the germline ends. This CDR3 has 16 amino acids. Germline CDR1 is SGHAT and CDR2 is FQNNGV. In DNA, the CDR3 is TGTGCCAGCAGCTTAGGGCTGACCACCTCCTACAATGAGCAGTTCTTC. Amino acid sequence: CASSLGLTTSYNEQFF.

This clonotype was observed many times. V gene TRBV5-1 combines with J gene TRBJ2-7; D perhaps matches TRBD2 (6 bases). V dropped 1 base and J dropped 2 bases, with 13 bases sitting between them. There are 15 residues in the CDR3. Per the germline V gene, CDR1 is SGHRS and CDR2 is YFSETQ. The CDR3 here is CASSLSASAPYEQYF. CDR3 sequence (DNA): TGCGCCAGCAGCTTGTCGGCTAGCGCCCCCTACGAGCAGTACTTC.